A selection of T cell receptor beta chains follows, all from one sample in a study of cytomegalovirus exposure and HLA in healthy donors. Method: immunoSEQ multiplex PCR; TCRdb's copy keeps in-frame clones and lacks some. The profile shows under 100,000 clones, about 73% of them singletons. Sequencing was performed on PBMCs. Receptor source: a woman between 50 and 59 years old in good health and CMV-seropositive. Each CDR3 is given with its conserved first and last residue. Fields, in order: V gene, J gene, CDR3 protein.

v_gene: TRBV25-1; j_gene: TRBJ1-3; CDR3aa: CASSAGTFSGNTIYF
v_gene: TRBV5-4; j_gene: TRBJ2-1; CDR3aa: CASSLGGPGNEQFF
v_gene: TRBV30; j_gene: TRBJ2-3; CDR3aa: CAEKRVDTQYF
v_gene: TRBV5-6; j_gene: TRBJ1-1; CDR3aa: CASSRDLIKNTEAFF
v_gene: TRBV11-2; j_gene: TRBJ2-7; CDR3aa: CASRVPGPGEWSF
v_gene: TRBV5-5; j_gene: TRBJ1-1; CDR3aa: CASSPIRTTGNTEAFF
v_gene: TRBV5-1; j_gene: TRBJ1-4; CDR3aa: CASSSSGTGGDEKLFF
v_gene: TRBV6-5; j_gene: TRBJ2-3; CDR3aa: CASSLAFSTDTQYF
v_gene: TRBV28; j_gene: TRBJ2-5; CDR3aa: CASSFAGGAGAGETQYF
v_gene: TRBV5-6; j_gene: TRBJ2-5; CDR3aa: CASSPRTRETQYF
v_gene: TRBV27; j_gene: TRBJ2-3; CDR3aa: CASSFSEGLGDTDTQYF
v_gene: TRBV19; j_gene: TRBJ2-3; CDR3aa: CASSSRVTDTQYF
v_gene: TRBV19; j_gene: TRBJ1-1; CDR3aa: CASRTTGQVNTEAFF
v_gene: TRBV13; j_gene: TRBJ2-2; CDR3aa: CASSFTNTGELFF
v_gene: TRBV19; j_gene: TRBJ2-3; CDR3aa: CASSLIAGAITDTQYF
v_gene: TRBV7-9; j_gene: TRBJ2-5; CDR3aa: CASSRLAGVGGETQYF
v_gene: TRBV7-3; j_gene: TRBJ2-3; CDR3aa: CASAAGTSTDTQYF
v_gene: TRBV18; j_gene: TRBJ2-7; CDR3aa: CASSLRLHYEQYF
v_gene: TRBV7-2; j_gene: TRBJ1-4; CDR3aa: CASSLRQGGEKLFF
v_gene: TRBV7-6; j_gene: TRBJ1-5; CDR3aa: CASALGGLGNQPQHF